This entry describes one TCR beta chain. These data originate in a study of blood T cell repertoires in COVID-19. About the study: Acute and convalescent COVID-19 samples came from the United States, Italy and Spain. T cells, B-cell-depleted T cells, or PBMCs provided the cDNA or gDNA that served as material.

CDR1 WSHSY and CDR2 SAAADI come from the germline V gene. V trimming: 4 bases; J trimming: 6 bases; junction bases outside the gene matches: 5. This CDR3 region has 13 residues. Original analysis: Reference gene primer amplification yielded estimated nucleated cell counts. Libraries were prepared by immunoSEQ multiplex PCR; TCRdb keeps only in-frame clonotypes and omits some of them. Clone size and the V and J calls come from that table; the DNA yielded D and trimming. The sample contains fewer than 65,000 clones, approximately 79% of which appear only once. Sequencing was carried out using peripheral blood. The origin of this receptor is a human donor in a cohort sampled during active COVID-19. This chain links TRBV10-2 with TRBJ2-7; TRBD1 agrees at 8 bases. The CDR3 spells CASSATGDGEQYF. In nucleotides, the CDR3 is TGCGCCAGCAGTGCGACAGGGGATGGCGAGCAGTACTTC.